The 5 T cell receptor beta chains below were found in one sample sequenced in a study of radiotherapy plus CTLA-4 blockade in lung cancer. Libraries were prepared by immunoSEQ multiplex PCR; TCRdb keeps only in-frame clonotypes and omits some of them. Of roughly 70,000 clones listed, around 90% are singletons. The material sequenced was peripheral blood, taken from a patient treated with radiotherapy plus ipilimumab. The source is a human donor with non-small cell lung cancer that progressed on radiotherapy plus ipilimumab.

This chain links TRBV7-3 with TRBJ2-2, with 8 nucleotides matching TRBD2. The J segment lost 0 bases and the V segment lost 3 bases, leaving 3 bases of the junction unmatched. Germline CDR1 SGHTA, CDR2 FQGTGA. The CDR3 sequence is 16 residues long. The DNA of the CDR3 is TGTGCCAGCAGCTTTACTAGCGGAGCGAACACCGGGGAGCTGTTTTTT. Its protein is CASSFTSGANTGELFF. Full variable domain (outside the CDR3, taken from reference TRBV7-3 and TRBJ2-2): GAGVSQTPSNKVTEKGKYVELRCDPISGHTALYWYRQSLGQGPEFLIYFQGTGAADDSGLPNDRFFAVRPEGSVSTLKIQRTERGDSAVYLCASSFTSGANTGELFFGEGSRLTVL.

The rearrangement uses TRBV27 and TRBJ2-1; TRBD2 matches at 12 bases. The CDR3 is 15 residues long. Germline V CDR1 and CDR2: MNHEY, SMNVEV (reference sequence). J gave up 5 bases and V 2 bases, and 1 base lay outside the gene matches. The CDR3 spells CASSLRLAGDNEQFF. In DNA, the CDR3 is TGTGCCAGCAGTTTACGACTAGCGGGAGACAATGAGCAGTTCTTC.

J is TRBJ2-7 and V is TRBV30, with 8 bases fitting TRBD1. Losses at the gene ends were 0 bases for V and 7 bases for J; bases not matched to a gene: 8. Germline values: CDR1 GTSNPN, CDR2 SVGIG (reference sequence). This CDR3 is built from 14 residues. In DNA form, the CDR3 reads TGTGCCTGGAGTGTCGGGCAGGGGGCAAAGGAGCAGTACTTC. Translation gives CAWSVGQGAKEQYF. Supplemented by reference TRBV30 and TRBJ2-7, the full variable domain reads SQTIHQWPATLVQPVGSPLSLECTVEGTSNPNLYWYRQAAGRGLQLLFYSVGIGQISSEVPQNLSASRPQDRQFILSSKKLLLSDSGFYLCAWSVGQGAKEQYFGPGTRLTVT.

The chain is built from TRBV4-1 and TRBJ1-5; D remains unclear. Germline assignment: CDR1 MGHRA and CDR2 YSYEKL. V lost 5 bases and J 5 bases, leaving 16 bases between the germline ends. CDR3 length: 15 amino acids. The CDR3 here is CASSSKEGKDQPQHF. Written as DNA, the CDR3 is TGCGCCAGCAGCTCTAAGGAAGGAAAAGATCAGCCCCAGCATTTT.

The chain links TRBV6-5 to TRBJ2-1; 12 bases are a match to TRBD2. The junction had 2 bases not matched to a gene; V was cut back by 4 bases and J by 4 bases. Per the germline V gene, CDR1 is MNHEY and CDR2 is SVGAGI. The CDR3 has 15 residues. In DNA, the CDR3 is TGTGCCAGCAGTTCTAGCGGGAGGGATTACAATGAGCAGTTCTTC. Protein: CASSSSGRDYNEQFF.